Shown below are 8 T cell receptor beta chains from a single sample sequenced in a study of T-cell memory formation after mild COVID-19. TCRdb passed the 5' RACE reads through MiXCR, listing each CDR3 protein once. Of approximately 450,000 distinct CDR3 sequences detected, about 20% appear once; the ten largest clones hold 9% to 15%. Sequenced: PBMCs or a T cell subset sorted from them (not recorded which). Receptor source: an adult woman who had mild COVID-19 (a few samples of this study predate the infection). Cell type and time point are not known.

V is TRBV7-9 and J is TRBJ2-1; 9 nucleotides align to TRBD1. This CDR3 has 15 amino acids. The junction had 7 bases not matched to a gene; V was cut back by 4 bases and J by 6 bases. Germline V gene data show CDR1 as SEHNR and CDR2 as FQNEAQ (reference sequence). This CDR3 is CASSSWTGALNEQFF. For the CDR3, the DNA is TGTGCCAGCAGCTCTTGGACAGGGGCACTCAATGAGCAGTTCTTC. Looking up the rest from reference TRBV7-9 and TRBJ2-1 gives the full variable domain: DTGVSQNPRHKITKRGQNVTFRCDPISEHNRLYWYRQTLGQGPEFLTYFQNEAQLEKSRLLSDRFSAERPKGSFSTLEIQRTEQGDSAMYLCASSSWTGALNEQFFGPGTRLTVL.

The CDR3 nucleotides are TGCAGTGCCCTGGGATGGTCTAGCGGGAGCAGATACGAGCAGTACTTC. Its protein product is CSALGWSSGSRYEQYF. V usage is TRBV20-1 and J usage is TRBJ2-7; 10 bases are shared with TRBD2. V lost 6 bases and J lost 4; bases outside the gene matches: 15. The CDR3 covers 16 residues. The germline CDR1 and CDR2 sequences are DFQATT and SNEGSKA (reference sequence).

This chain links TRBV5-1 with TRBJ2-3; 13 positions agree with TRBD2. This CDR3 comprises 18 residues. With V trimmed by 3 bases and J by 2 bases, 9 bases remained unmatched. Germline lookup yields CDR1 SGHRS and CDR2 YFSETQ. CDR3 residues: CASSSGLAGLSPTDTQYF. The CDR3 region has the DNA TGCGCCAGCAGCTCGGGACTAGCGGGACTATCTCCCACAGATACGCAGTATTTT.

In its sample, this clonotype was seen a few times. CDR3 in amino acids: CASSPGTHGYEQYF. Here the CDR3 DNA reads TGCGCCAGCAGCCCAGGAACCCACGGCTACGAGCAGTACTTC. The chain couples TRBV4-1 to TRBJ2-7; no clear D gene. The CDR3 contains 14 residues. Germline V gene sequence: CDR1 MGHRA, CDR2 YSYEKL. V was shortened by 4 bases and J by 3 bases, with 13 bases between the two germline ends.

This clonotype occurred many times. The gene calls are TRBV30 and TRBJ2-6; 8 bases are a match to TRBD2. V trimming: 3 bases; J trimming: 3 bases; junction bases outside the gene matches: 13. The CDR3 length is 18 residues. CDR1 is GTSNPN, CDR2 SVGIG, per germline (reference sequence). The CDR3 reads CAWSYSRGGSYGANVLTF. CDR3 DNA: TGTGCCTGGAGCTACTCCCGGGGGGGCTCATATGGGGCCAACGTCCTGACTTTC.

This sequence joins TRBV7-9 and TRBJ2-3, with 11 bases matching TRBD2. From germline, CDR1 is SEHNR and CDR2 FQNEAQ (reference sequence). CDR3 size: 16 residues. V gave up 3 bases and J gave up 4 bases; unmatched junction bases: 6. The CDR3 coding sequence is TGTGCCAGCAGCTTGCTAGCGGGAGGAGGCGCAGATACGCAGTATTTT. Amino acid sequence: CASSLLAGGGADTQYF.

The rearrangement links TRBV7-2 to TRBJ2-1; no firm D call. Trimming cost V 1 base and J 10 bases, with 11 bases left between them. The CDR3 extends over 13 amino acids. CDR1 and CDR2 from the germline V gene are SGHTA and FQGNSA. For the CDR3, the DNA is TGTGCCAGCAGCTTAGATTACATCGGGGAGCAGTTCTTC. This codes for CASSLDYIGEQFF.

The chain couples TRBV5-1 to TRBJ2-1, with D perhaps matching TRBD1 (5 bases). With 1 base removed from V and 1 base from J, the gap between germline ends came to 9 bases. The length of the CDR3 is 15 residues. CDR1 is SGHRS and CDR2 is YFSETQ in the germline V gene. The CDR3 sequence: CASSLYGQSYNEQFF. CDR3 coding DNA: TGCGCCAGCAGCTTGTATGGACAATCCTACAATGAGCAGTTCTTC.